This is a list of T cell receptor beta chains from one sample in a study of T cells in Graves' hyperthyroidism and ophthalmopathy. TCRdb recomputed calls from the multiplex PCR reads with MiXCR, one row per CDR3 protein. The repertoire holds about 560,000 distinct CDR3 sequences, approximately 15% seen once, with 15% to 20% in the top ten. Material for sequencing was blood. Source of these receptors: a woman aged 18-30 years with Graves' hyperthyroidism. Each CDR3 is given with its conserved first and last residue. Fields, in order: CDR3 protein, CDR3 DNA, J gene, V gene, D gene, clone size. A D gene is named only where the DNA matches it firmly. Only some rows state a clone size, as once, few, many or a class for expanded clones.

CDR3aa: CASSPRDRAPNTGELFF
CDR3nt: TGTGCCAGCTCACCCCGGGACAGGGCCCCGAACACCGGGGAGCTGTTTTTT
j_gene: TRBJ2-2
v_gene: TRBV18
d_gene: TRBD1
abundance: NA

CDR3aa: CAIKLAGSTDTQYF
CDR3nt: TGTGCCATCAAGCTAGCGGGGAGCACAGATACGCAGTATTTT
j_gene: TRBJ2-3
v_gene: TRBV10-3
d_gene: TRBD2
abundance: many

CDR3aa: CASSLEGGGEQYF
CDR3nt: TGCGCCAGCAGCTTGGAGGGAGGGGGCGAGCAGTACTTC
j_gene: TRBJ2-7
v_gene: TRBV5-1
d_gene: NA
abundance: few

CDR3aa: CASSPRGRRGYTF
CDR3nt: TGTGCCAGCAGCCCCAGGGGGCGACGTGGCTACACCTTC
j_gene: TRBJ1-2
v_gene: TRBV27
d_gene: TRBD1
abundance: many

CDR3aa: CASSARTSGRNTYNEQFF
CDR3nt: TGTGCCAGCAGTGCCAGGACTAGCGGGAGAAATACCTACAATGAGCAGTTCTTC
j_gene: TRBJ2-1
v_gene: TRBV12-3/TRBV12-4
d_gene: TRBD2
abundance: NA

CDR3aa: CASSLVYSGGRSSYNEQFF
CDR3nt: TGTGCCAGCAGCTTAGTGTATAGCGGGGGCCGCAGCTCCTACAATGAGCAGTTCTTC
j_gene: TRBJ2-1
v_gene: TRBV11-2
d_gene: TRBD2
abundance: many

CDR3aa: CASSFGPSGETQYF
CDR3nt: TGCGCCAGCAGCTTCGGCCCAAGCGGGGAGACCCAGTACTTC
j_gene: TRBJ2-5
v_gene: TRBV5-1
d_gene: NA
abundance: NA

CDR3aa: CASSPNRQGVGNIQYF
CDR3nt: TGTGCCAGCAGCCCCAACCGACAGGGAGTGGGAAACATTCAGTACTTC
j_gene: TRBJ2-4
v_gene: TRBV13
d_gene: TRBD1
abundance: many

CDR3aa: CASRLQDWSHEQYF
CDR3nt: TGTGCCAGCAGACTCCAGGACTGGTCCCACGAGCAGTACTTC
j_gene: TRBJ2-7
v_gene: TRBV6-1
d_gene: NA
abundance: many

CDR3aa: CASSSQTHINEQFF
CDR3nt: TGTGCCAGCAGTTCCCAAACCCACATAAATGAGCAGTTCTTC
j_gene: TRBJ2-1
v_gene: TRBV12-3/TRBV12-4
d_gene: NA
abundance: many

CDR3aa: CSAPGTSGRKGNEQFF
CDR3nt: TGCAGTGCCCCGGGGACTAGCGGGAGGAAAGGCAATGAGCAGTTCTTC
j_gene: TRBJ2-1
v_gene: TRBV20-1
d_gene: TRBD2
abundance: few

CDR3aa: CAVQGAVGEQYF
CDR3nt: TGTGCCGTACAGGGGGCGGTGGGTGAGCAGTACTTC
j_gene: TRBJ2-7
v_gene: TRBV28
d_gene: TRBD1
abundance: many

CDR3aa: CASSPPGPRGETQYF
CDR3nt: TGTGCCAGCTCACCTCCGGGACCACGGGGAGAGACCCAGTACTTC
j_gene: TRBJ2-5
v_gene: TRBV18
d_gene: NA
abundance: NA

CDR3aa: CSAGGQKSSYEQYF
CDR3nt: TGCAGTGCTGGGGGACAGAAGAGCTCCTACGAGCAGTACTTC
j_gene: TRBJ2-7
v_gene: TRBV20-1
d_gene: TRBD1
abundance: many

CDR3aa: CSGRRGQGCFGNTEAFF
CDR3nt: TGCAGCGGACGAAGGGGACAGGGATGTTTCGGGAACACTGAAGCTTTCTTT
j_gene: TRBJ1-1
v_gene: TRBV29-1
d_gene: TRBD1
abundance: few

CDR3aa: CASSPGTMYQETQYF
CDR3nt: TGTGCCAGCAGCCCCGGGACGATGTACCAAGAGACCCAGTACTTC
j_gene: TRBJ2-5
v_gene: TRBV11-2
d_gene: NA
abundance: many

CDR3aa: CASSDASGSYNEQFF
CDR3nt: TGTGCCAGCAGTGACGCTAGCGGCTCCTACAATGAGCAGTTCTTC
j_gene: TRBJ2-1
v_gene: TRBV6-1
d_gene: TRBD2
abundance: many

CDR3aa: CASRGTGDHGELFF
CDR3nt: TGTGCCAGCAGGGGAACAGGGGATCACGGGGAGCTGTTTTTT
j_gene: TRBJ2-2
v_gene: TRBV6-2/TRBV6-3
d_gene: TRBD1
abundance: few

CDR3aa: CAWGRTLFNEQFF
CDR3nt: TGTGCCTGGGGACGGACCCTCTTCAATGAGCAGTTCTTC
j_gene: TRBJ2-1
v_gene: TRBV30
d_gene: NA
abundance: many

CDR3aa: CASSLRRRLAGEETQYF
CDR3nt: TGTGCCAGCAGCTTAAGACGGAGACTAGCGGGGGAAGAGACCCAGTACTTC
j_gene: TRBJ2-5
v_gene: TRBV5-6
d_gene: TRBD2
abundance: NA

CDR3aa: CASSDQGADTQYF
CDR3nt: TGTGCCAGCAGTGATCAGGGGGCGGATACGCAGTATTTT
j_gene: TRBJ2-3
v_gene: TRBV7-2
d_gene: TRBD1
abundance: many

CDR3aa: CATSRLTSGLAVYEQYF
CDR3nt: TGTGCCACCAGCAGATTGACTTCGGGACTAGCCGTTTACGAGCAGTACTTC
j_gene: TRBJ2-7
v_gene: TRBV15
d_gene: TRBD2
abundance: many

CDR3aa: CASSIQGGYTEAFF
CDR3nt: TGTGCCAGTAGTATCCAGGGGGGGTACACTGAAGCTTTCTTT
j_gene: TRBJ1-1
v_gene: TRBV19
d_gene: TRBD1
abundance: NA

CDR3aa: CASRRSSYNSPLHF
CDR3nt: TGTGCCAGCAGGCGGAGTTCCTATAATTCACCCCTCCACTTT
j_gene: TRBJ1-6
v_gene: TRBV6-1
d_gene: NA
abundance: NA

CDR3aa: CASSELPPSAGGTDTQYF
CDR3nt: TGTGCCAGCAGTGAACTCCCCCCTAGCGCGGGAGGCACAGATACGCAGTATTTT
j_gene: TRBJ2-3
v_gene: TRBV12-3/TRBV12-4
d_gene: TRBD2
abundance: few

CDR3aa: CASSSVGPGETQYF
CDR3nt: TGTGCCAGCAGTTCCGTGGGGCCGGGAGAGACCCAGTACTTC
j_gene: TRBJ2-5
v_gene: TRBV28
d_gene: NA
abundance: many

CDR3aa: CASSEDVFLSAGGTYNEQFF
CDR3nt: TGTGCCAGCAGTGAAGATGTTTTCTTATCAGCGGGAGGGACCTACAATGAGCAGTTCTTC
j_gene: TRBJ2-1
v_gene: TRBV6-1
d_gene: TRBD2
abundance: NA

CDR3aa: CASGTGTGGYGYTF
CDR3nt: TGTGCCAGCGGCACAGGGACCGGTGGCTATGGCTACACCTTC
j_gene: TRBJ1-2
v_gene: TRBV12-3/TRBV12-4
d_gene: NA
abundance: few

CDR3aa: CASSLVGTPEQYF
CDR3nt: TGTGCCAGCAGCTTAGTGGGCACTCCCGAGCAGTACTTC
j_gene: TRBJ2-7
v_gene: TRBV13
d_gene: NA
abundance: many

CDR3aa: CASGAGNYNEQFF
CDR3nt: TGTGCCAGCGGGGCAGGTAACTACAATGAGCAGTTCTTC
j_gene: TRBJ2-1
v_gene: TRBV6-1
d_gene: NA
abundance: few

CDR3aa: CASSKGSRTGELFF
CDR3nt: TGTGCCAGCAGTAAGGGATCCCGCACCGGGGAGCTGTTTTTT
j_gene: TRBJ2-2
v_gene: TRBV6-1
d_gene: NA
abundance: many

CDR3aa: CASSGMGINTGELFF
CDR3nt: TGTGCCAGCAGTGGGATGGGTATAAACACCGGGGAGCTGTTTTTT
j_gene: TRBJ2-2
v_gene: TRBV2
d_gene: NA
abundance: NA

CDR3aa: CASKESVSTDTQYF
CDR3nt: TGTGCTAGCAAAGAGTCGGTTTCCACAGATACGCAGTATTTT
j_gene: TRBJ2-3
v_gene: TRBV7-7
d_gene: NA
abundance: few

CDR3aa: CASRPGTSGLYEQYF
CDR3nt: TGTGCCAGCAGACCGGGGACTAGCGGCCTTTACGAGCAGTACTTC
j_gene: TRBJ2-7
v_gene: TRBV6-1
d_gene: TRBD2
abundance: many

CDR3aa: CSAPGQADSPLHF
CDR3nt: TGCAGTGCCCCGGGACAGGCCGATTCACCCCTCCACTTT
j_gene: TRBJ1-6
v_gene: TRBV20-1
d_gene: TRBD1
abundance: NA

CDR3aa: CASRSVRSENTQYF
CDR3nt: TGCGCCAGCAGGTCCGTGCGAAGCGAGAATACGCAGTATTTT
j_gene: TRBJ2-3
v_gene: TRBV4-1
d_gene: NA
abundance: NA

CDR3aa: CASSSTGAGLADTQYF
CDR3nt: TGTGCCAGCAGTTCTACTGGAGCGGGGTTGGCAGATACGCAGTATTTT
j_gene: TRBJ2-3
v_gene: TRBV12-3/TRBV12-4
d_gene: TRBD2
abundance: many

CDR3aa: CSAERQIGTEAFF
CDR3nt: TGCAGCGCCGAAAGACAGATCGGCACTGAAGCTTTCTTT
j_gene: TRBJ1-1
v_gene: TRBV29-1
d_gene: NA
abundance: many

CDR3aa: CASSLVFVTSGANVLTF
CDR3nt: TGTGCCAGCAGCTTGGTCTTTGTGACCTCTGGGGCCAACGTCCTGACTTTC
j_gene: TRBJ2-6
v_gene: TRBV5-5
d_gene: NA
abundance: NA

CDR3aa: CASSLRLINEQFF
CDR3nt: TGTGCCAGCAGTTTACGGCTAATCAATGAGCAGTTCTTC
j_gene: TRBJ2-1
v_gene: TRBV27
d_gene: NA
abundance: NA

CDR3aa: CASRGDGTYEQYF
CDR3nt: TGCGCCAGCAGAGGGGACGGGACTTACGAGCAGTACTTC
j_gene: TRBJ2-7
v_gene: TRBV5-1
d_gene: NA
abundance: many

CDR3aa: CASSLTTIDTQYF
CDR3nt: TGTGCCAGCAGTTTAACGACAATAGATACGCAGTATTTT
j_gene: TRBJ2-3
v_gene: TRBV12-3/TRBV12-4
d_gene: NA
abundance: many

CDR3aa: CANSDSGSTGELFF
CDR3nt: TGTGCCAACAGTGACTCAGGGTCCACCGGGGAGCTGTTTTTT
j_gene: TRBJ2-2
v_gene: TRBV6-4
d_gene: NA
abundance: few

CDR3aa: CASSLATNNEQFF
CDR3nt: TGTGCCAGCAGCTTAGCGACAAACAATGAGCAGTTCTTC
j_gene: TRBJ2-1
v_gene: TRBV7-2
d_gene: NA
abundance: many

CDR3aa: CASSYLGQGLQEKLFF
CDR3nt: TGTGCCAGCAGTTACTTGGGACAGGGGTTACAGGAAAAACTGTTTTTT
j_gene: TRBJ1-4
v_gene: TRBV6-5
d_gene: TRBD1
abundance: many

CDR3aa: CASSYSMVLAGLGTQYF
CDR3nt: TGTGCCAGCAGTTACTCGATGGTACTAGCGGGGCTTGGGACCCAGTACTTC
j_gene: TRBJ2-5
v_gene: TRBV6-5
d_gene: TRBD2
abundance: many

CDR3aa: CASSPGERETDTQYF
CDR3nt: TGTGCCAGCAGCCCCGGAGAGCGGGAGACAGATACGCAGTATTTT
j_gene: TRBJ2-3
v_gene: TRBV7-9
d_gene: TRBD2
abundance: NA

CDR3aa: CAIRRVQDEQFF
CDR3nt: TGTGCCATCCGGCGGGTGCAGGATGAGCAGTTCTTC
j_gene: TRBJ2-1
v_gene: TRBV12-3/TRBV12-4
d_gene: NA
abundance: NA

CDR3aa: CASSMGTGGYEQYF
CDR3nt: TGTGCCAGTAGTATGGGGACAGGGGGCTACGAGCAGTACTTC
j_gene: TRBJ2-7
v_gene: TRBV19
d_gene: TRBD1
abundance: few

CDR3aa: CASGLVGRRSGNTIYF
CDR3nt: TGTGCCAGCGGCTTAGTCGGCCGACGTTCTGGAAACACCATATATTTT
j_gene: TRBJ1-3
v_gene: TRBV7-2
d_gene: NA
abundance: NA

CDR3aa: CASSQERGSPYNEQFF
CDR3nt: TGCGCCAGCAGCCAAGAAAGGGGCAGCCCCTACAATGAGCAGTTCTTC
j_gene: TRBJ2-1
v_gene: TRBV4-1
d_gene: NA
abundance: NA

CDR3aa: CASSPYYSGEGNTIYF
CDR3nt: TGCGCCAGCAGCCCGTACTATTCAGGGGAAGGAAACACCATATATTTT
j_gene: TRBJ1-3
v_gene: TRBV4-1
d_gene: NA
abundance: NA

CDR3aa: CASSPGQGTHGYTF
CDR3nt: TGTGCCAGCAGTCCCGGACAGGGTACCCATGGCTACACCTTC
j_gene: TRBJ1-2
v_gene: TRBV2
d_gene: TRBD1
abundance: many